The 15 T cell receptor beta chains listed next were all sequenced from one sample in a study of CD8 T cells in ankylosing spondylitis. TCRdb itself ran the 5' RACE reads through MiXCR, one entry per CDR3 protein. Of some 130,000 distinct CDR3 sequences in the sample, approximately 15% were seen once. The sequenced sample was blood, either unsorted or a sorted T cell fraction (not recorded which). The receptor source for this set is a female donor with ankylosing spondylitis or in good health (not recorded which).

This chain joins TRBV12-3 or TRBV12-4 and TRBJ2-6, with D perhaps TRBD1 or TRBD2 (5 bases each). Trimming took 7 bases from V and 1 from J, leaving 11 bases between them. The CDR3 length is 15 residues. Written as DNA, the CDR3 is TGTGCCAGCACCCTTGGGGGTTCTGGGGCCAACGTCCTGACTTTC. Translating it yields CASTLGGSGANVLTF.

The rearrangement uses TRBV5-4 and TRBJ2-1; weak D call: TRBD2 (5 bases). The CDR3 is made up of 16 amino acids. V lost 4 bases to trimming and J lost 0 bases, with 14 bases between them. Germline CDR1 reads SGHNT; CDR2 reads YYREEE (reference sequence). CDR3 sequence: CASSRLDWSSYNEQFF. CDR3 in DNA: TGTGCCAGCAGCCGACTGGACTGGAGCTCCTACAATGAGCAGTTCTTC.

The chain joins TRBV5-1 to TRBJ2-7; TRBD1 matches at 9 bases. The CDR3 runs 15 residues. V shed 3 bases and J 5 bases; nucleotides not matched to a gene: 9. The germline V gene encodes CDR1 SGHRS and CDR2 YFSETQ. CDR3 region: CASSWGGQGKNEQYF. CDR3 sequence (DNA): TGCGCCAGCAGCTGGGGGGGACAGGGCAAAAACGAGCAGTACTTC. Filled out from reference TRBV5-1 and TRBJ2-7, the complete variable domain reads KAGVTQTPRYLIKTRGQQVTLSCSPISGHRSVSWYQQTPGQGLQFLFEYFSETQRNKGNFPGRFSGRQFSNSRSEMNVSTLELGDSALYLCASSWGGQGKNEQYFGPGTRLTVT.

The rearrangement joins TRBV12-3 or TRBV12-4 to TRBJ2-3; possibly TRBD1 for D (6 bases). V lost 7 bases to trimming and J lost 1 base, with 9 bases between them. The CDR3 runs to 13 residues. The DNA of the CDR3 is TGTGCCAGCACTTGGACAGGCACAGATACGCAGTATTTT. It encodes CASTWTGTDTQYF.

On this clonotype: Sequence at one end of the junction differs from germline and may be a read error. The CDR3: CGAPADSGELFF. Written as DNA, the CDR3 is TGCGGTGCCCCAGCGGACTCCGGGGAGCTGTTTTTT. V usage is TRBV20-1 and J usage is TRBJ2-2; TRBD2 is a possible D gene (5 bases). From germline, CDR1 is DFQATT and CDR2 SNEGSKA (reference sequence). The CDR3 spans 12 residues.

Comments on this clonotype: Possible read error: a much larger clone is one base away. For the CDR3, the DNA is TGCAGTGCTAGACCCGAGACAGGGGGCGGGACCGGGGAGCTGTTTTTT. Amino acids: CSARPETGGGTGELFF. The chain has TRBV20-1 and TRBJ2-2; TRBD1 matches at 10 bases. CDR1 is DFQATT, CDR2 SNEGSKA, per germline (reference sequence). The CDR3 length is 16 residues. The trim removed 2 bases at V and 5 bases at J, leaving 8 bases unmatched.

This clonotype was seen many times. V usage is TRBV12-3 or TRBV12-4 and J usage is TRBJ2-3, with TRBD2 matching over 7 bases. The CDR3 loop spans 16 amino acids. V lost 3 bases, J lost 0 bases, and 6 bases stayed unmatched. Here the CDR3 reads CASSFSLATSTDTQYF. CDR3 bases: TGTGCCAGCAGTTTCTCACTAGCGACTAGCACAGATACGCAGTATTTT.

This clonotype was seen just once. V usage is TRBV29-1 and J usage is TRBJ2-1; the D call may be TRBD1 or TRBD2 (5 bases each). Germline CDR1 SQVTM, CDR2 ANQGSEA. V was pared by 5 bases and J by 1 base, with 21 bases between. The CDR3 has 17 amino acids. CDR3 nucleotides: TGCAGCGTTAAAGGGTTGGGGGAGAGAGGGTCCTACAATGAGCAGTTCTTC. This sequence encodes CSVKGLGERGSYNEQFF.

The chain is built from TRBV18 and TRBJ2-5; 8 bases are shared with TRBD2. The trim removed 6 bases at V and 3 bases at J, leaving 12 bases unmatched. The length of the CDR3 is 16 residues. Germline lookup yields CDR1 KGHSH and CDR2 LQKENI. The CDR3 nucleotides read TGTGCCAGCTCCTTCTACCTTCTAGCGGGTGAAGAGACCCAGTACTTC. Protein sequence: CASSFYLLAGEETQYF.

This clonotype appeared a few times. The chain links TRBV29-1 to TRBJ1-2, with D hard to call. The germline V gene has CDR1 SQVTM and CDR2 ANQGSEA. The CDR3 runs to 13 residues. V shed 6 bases and J shed 4 bases, with 15 bases lying between them. The CDR3 DNA follows: TGCAGCGTGGTTGGACGGAGTTTCTATGGCTACACCTTC. Translating gives CSVVGRSFYGYTF.

V gene TRBV5-4 combines with J gene TRBJ2-3, with 12 bases identical to TRBD2. This CDR3 has 16 residues. CDR1 and CDR2 from the germline V gene are SGHNT and YYREEE (reference sequence). Trimming removed 4 bases from V and 3 bases from J; junction bases left unmatched: 6. The CDR3 sequence: CASSLRTSGTTDTQYF. CDR3 DNA: TGTGCCAGCAGCCTCCGGACTAGCGGGACGACAGATACGCAGTATTTT.

This clonotype was seen only a few times. The J gene is TRBJ1-5, the V gene TRBV20-1; 8 bases fit TRBD1. The CDR3 consists of 13 residues. The J segment lost 7 bases and the V segment lost 3 bases, leaving 5 bases of the junction unmatched. The germline V gene encodes CDR1 DFQATT and CDR2 SNEGSKA (reference sequence). The CDR3 nucleotides are TGCAGTGCTAGTGGACAGGGCCAGCAGCCCCAGCATTTT. Its protein is CSASGQGQQPQHF.

In this sample, this clonotype turned up many times. The chain is built from TRBV20-1 and TRBJ1-4, with unresolved D. V lost 5 bases, J lost 8 bases, and 9 bases lay in between. The CDR3 is made up of 11 amino acids. Germline CDR1 DFQATT, CDR2 SNEGSKA (reference sequence). Here the CDR3 DNA reads TGCAGTGCTCCCGCGGGCGAAAAACTGTTTTTT. Amino acid sequence: CSAPAGEKLFF.

This clonotype has ten or more counts. The chain joins TRBV20-1 to TRBJ2-5; possibly TRBD1 for D (5 bases). Looked up from germline, CDR1 is DFQATT and CDR2 is SNEGSKA (reference sequence). Trimming took off 3 bases at V and 9 bases at J, with 14 bases between the two ends. This CDR3 is 12 amino acids long. CDR3 nucleotides: TGCAGTGCTAGTTGGCTCCTGGGGCCCCAGTACTTC. This codes for CSASWLLGPQYF.

This clonotype was observed a few times. The chain has TRBV29-1 and TRBJ2-1; 13 bases map to TRBD2. This CDR3 contains 16 residues. V lost 3 bases and J lost 8; bases outside the gene matches: 10. Germline CDR1 is SQVTM and CDR2 is ANQGSEA. DNA of the CDR3: TGCAGCGTTGACCACCCCAGACTAGCGGGAGGAGATGAGCAGTTCTTC. As protein: CSVDHPRLAGGDEQFF.